This TCR beta chain was sequenced for a study of cytomegalovirus exposure and HLA in healthy donors. Overall study findings and caveats: Diagnosis of cytomegalovirus status made by the classifier reportedly showed high specificity and sensitivity. In a later analysis, a missense DCLRE1C variant was linked to TCR beta V- and J-gene trimming.

Regarding this clone: Its target is unknown.

Use of 60 Vbeta and 13 Jbeta primers characterized the PCR. Repertoires were generated with immunoSEQ multiplex PCR, while TCRdb's copy carries only in-frame clones and drops some. The sample carries about 110,000 clones, over 70% recorded once. This clonotype originated in a woman between 35 and 50 years old in good health and CMV-seropositive. The specimen sequenced was PBMCs.

CDR3 nucleotides: TGTGCCAGCAGCTTAACCGTTGTCAATGAGCAGTTCTTC. Amino acids: CASSLTVVNEQFF. The chain employs TRBV7-3 and TRBJ2-1; D not certain. Trimming removed 0 bases at V and 6 bases at J, with 6 bases between. Germline loops: CDR1 SGHTA, CDR2 FQGTGA. This CDR3 has 13 residues.